A selection of T cell receptor beta chains follows, all from one sample in a study of CD8 T cells in Susac syndrome. TCRdb re-called the immunoSEQ multiplex PCR reads with MiXCR, one entry per CDR3 protein. The sample lists 180,000 or so distinct CDR3 sequences, just under 95% seen once, with over 0.12% in the top ten. The sequencing sample was made of CD4+ T cells from PBMCs. The source is a human donor in good health. CDR3s include the opening cysteine and the closing phenylalanine or tryptophan. Fields, in order: J gene, D gene, V gene, clone size, CDR3 protein, CDR3 DNA. A D gene is named only where the DNA matches it firmly. Clone size appears in some rows only: once, few, many, or a class for an expanded clone.

TRBJ2-7,TRBD2,TRBV24-1,-,CATSAAGGHEQYF,TGTGCCACCAGTGCCGCGGGGGGCCACGAGCAGTACTTC
TRBJ2-7,-,TRBV7-2,-,CASSPWTAEQYF,TGTGCCAGCAGCCCATGGACCGCCGAGCAGTACTTC
TRBJ2-1,TRBD1,TRBV7-3,-,CASSLRQGSNEQFF,TGTGCCAGCAGCTTACGACAGGGTTCGAATGAGCAGTTCTTC
TRBJ2-3,TRBD2,TRBV5-6,-,CASSYGLAGADTQYF,TGTGCCAGCAGCTACGGACTAGCGGGGGCAGATACGCAGTATTTT
TRBJ2-1,-,TRBV12-3/TRBV12-4,-,CASSFPRGAGNNEQFF,TGTGCCAGCAGTTTCCCCCGCGGGGCCGGTAACAATGAGCAGTTCTTC
TRBJ1-1,-,TRBV12-3/TRBV12-4,-,CASSPQGRPGTEAFF,TGTGCCAGCAGTCCGCAGGGCAGGCCGGGGACTGAAGCTTTCTTT
TRBJ2-5,-,TRBV3-1,-,CASSQERGAGDQETQYF,TGTGCCAGCAGCCAAGAGAGAGGGGCTGGCGACCAAGAGACCCAGTACTTC
TRBJ2-7,TRBD1,TRBV20-1,-,CSASPPGQGEQYF,TGCAGTGCTAGCCCCCCCGGACAGGGAGAGCAGTACTTC
TRBJ1-2,-,TRBV24-1,once,CATSPANYGYTF,TGTGCCACCAGTCCAGCTAACTATGGCTACACCTTC
TRBJ1-1,-,TRBV3-1,-,CASSQAVGTTEAFF,TGTGCCAGCAGCCAAGCGGTAGGGACCACTGAAGCTTTCTTT
TRBJ2-1,TRBD2,TRBV12-3/TRBV12-4,-,CASERDRLYNEQFF,TGTGCCAGCGAGCGGGACCGTCTCTACAATGAGCAGTTCTTC